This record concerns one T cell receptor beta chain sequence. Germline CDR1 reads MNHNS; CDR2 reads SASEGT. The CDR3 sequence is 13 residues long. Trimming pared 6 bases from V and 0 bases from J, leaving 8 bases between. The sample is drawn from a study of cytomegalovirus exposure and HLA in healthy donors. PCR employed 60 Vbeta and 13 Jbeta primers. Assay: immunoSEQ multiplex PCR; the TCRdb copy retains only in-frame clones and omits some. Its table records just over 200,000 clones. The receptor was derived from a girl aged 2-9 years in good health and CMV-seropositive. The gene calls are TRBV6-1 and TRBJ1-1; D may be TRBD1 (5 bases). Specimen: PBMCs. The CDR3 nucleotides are TGTGCCAGCAGAGTAGGGGTGAACACTGAAGCTTTCTTT. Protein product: CASRVGVNTEAFF.